These T cell receptor beta chains were read from a single sample in a study of HIV-infected patients and healthy controls. MiXCR, applied by TCRdb to the 5' RACE reads, yields one record per CDR3 protein. The data hold some 17,000 distinct CDR3 sequences, with 16% observed a single time. The sequencing sample was made of CD8+ T cells from blood. These receptors came from a human donor in good health. Both conserved end residues are part of each CDR3. The D gene is left open where the match is weak. Clone size appears in some rows only: once, few, many, or a class for an expanded clone.

V	J	size	D	CDR3	DNA
TRBV7-3	TRBJ2-3	NA	TRBD1	CASSPGTGRSDTQYF	TGTGCCAGCAGCCCCGGGACAGGGAGGTCAGATACGCAGTATTTT
TRBV27	TRBJ1-4	few	NA	CASSSGNSNEKLFF	TGTGCCAGCAGTTCAGGGAACTCTAATGAAAAACTGTTTTTT
TRBV7-9	TRBJ1-2	few	TRBD1	CASSLALEGAAGYTF	TGTGCCAGCAGCTTAGCGTTGGAGGGGGCGGCCGGCTACACCTTC
TRBV10-3	TRBJ2-5	few	TRBD1	CAISGEGTEYQETQYF	TGTGCCATCAGTGGTGAGGGGACAGAGTACCAAGAGACCCAGTACTTC
TRBV7-2	TRBJ2-7	many	NA	CASSRPGVTANYEQYF	TGTGCCAGCAGTAGGCCCGGGGTGACGGCGAACTACGAGCAGTACTTC
TRBV7-8	TRBJ2-3	many	NA	CASSLATDTQYF	TGTGCCAGCAGCTTAGCCACAGATACGCAGTATTTT
TRBV29-1	TRBJ2-3	NA	TRBD2	CSVSGLDPDTQYF	TGCAGCGTTTCCGGACTAGACCCAGATACGCAGTATTTT
TRBV19	TRBJ1-5	many	NA	CASSIGGWGNQPQHF	TGTGCCAGTAGTATTGGGGGTTGGGGCAATCAGCCCCAGCATTTT
TRBV6-2/TRBV6-3	TRBJ2-7	NA	NA	CASSRADSTEQYF	TGTGCCAGCAGTCGAGCAGACTCAACCGAGCAGTACTTC
TRBV28	TRBJ1-2	few	NA	CASSLLGAGTF	TGTGCCAGCAGTTTATTGGGGGCGGGAACCTTC
TRBV3-1	TRBJ2-1	NA	NA	CASGGGYNEQFF	TGTGCCAGCGGAGGGGGTTACAATGAGCAGTTCTTC
TRBV14	TRBJ1-4	NA	NA	CASSQTLELENEKLFF	TGTGCCAGCAGCCAAACCCTCGAACTTGAAAATGAAAAACTGTTTTTT
TRBV19	TRBJ1-1	many	TRBD1	CASTRTGRAFF	TGTGCCAGTACCAGGACAGGACGAGCTTTCTTT
TRBV29-1	TRBJ1-1	many	NA	CSVEAVSEAFF	TGCAGCGTTGAGGCGGTTTCTGAAGCTTTCTTT
TRBV24-1	TRBJ2-3	medium-sized	NA	CATGESTDTQYF	TGTGCCACAGGGGAGAGCACAGATACGCAGTATTTT